This TCR beta chain was identified in a study of control samples from healthy donors and cancer patients. V lost 0 bases to trimming and J lost 7 bases, with 6 bases between them. The germline gives CDR1 SGHVS, CDR2 FQNEAQ. This CDR3 region has 13 residues. Repertoires were generated with immunoSEQ multiplex PCR, while TCRdb's copy carries only in-frame clones and drops some. This sample yields about 98,000 clones, of which roughly 78% are seen a single time; approximately 2% belongs to the top ten. In its sample, this clone was seen a few times. The receptor was derived from a man in his sixties in good health. The sequenced material came from blood. V gene TRBV7-8 combines with J gene TRBJ1-4; no clear D. CDR3 in amino acids: CASSLAKGEKLFF. CDR3 nucleotides: TGTGCCAGCAGCTTAGCAAAGGGTGAAAAACTGTTTTTT.